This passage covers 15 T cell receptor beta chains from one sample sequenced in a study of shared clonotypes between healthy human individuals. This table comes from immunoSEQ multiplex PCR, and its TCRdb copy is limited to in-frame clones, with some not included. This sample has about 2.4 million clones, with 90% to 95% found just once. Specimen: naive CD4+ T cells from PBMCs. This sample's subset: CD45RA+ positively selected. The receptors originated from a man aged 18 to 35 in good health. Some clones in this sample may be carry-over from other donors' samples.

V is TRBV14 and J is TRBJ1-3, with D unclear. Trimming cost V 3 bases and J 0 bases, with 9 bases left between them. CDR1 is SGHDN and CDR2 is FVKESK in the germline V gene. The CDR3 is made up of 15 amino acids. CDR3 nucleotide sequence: TGTGCCAGCAGCCAGCAGCCACTCTCTGGAAACACCATATATTTT. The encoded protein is CASSQQPLSGNTIYF.

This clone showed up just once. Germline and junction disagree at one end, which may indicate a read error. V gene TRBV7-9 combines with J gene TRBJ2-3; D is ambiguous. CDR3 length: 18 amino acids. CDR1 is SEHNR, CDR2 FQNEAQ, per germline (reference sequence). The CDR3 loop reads CASSAHPKGRPPTDPQYF. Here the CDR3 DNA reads TGTGCCAGCAGCGCCCACCCTAAAGGACGCCCACCCACAGATCCGCAGTATTTT.

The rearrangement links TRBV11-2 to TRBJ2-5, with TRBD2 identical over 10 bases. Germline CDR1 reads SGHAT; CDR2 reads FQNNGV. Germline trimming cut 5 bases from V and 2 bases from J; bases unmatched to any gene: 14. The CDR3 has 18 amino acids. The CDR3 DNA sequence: TGTGCCAGCAGCCCCCTGGGGGTACTAGCGGGGCCTCAAGAGACCCAGTACTTC. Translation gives CASSPLGVLAGPQETQYF.

CDR3 loop: CATSNRLLLNTEAFF. The CDR3 region has the DNA TGTGCCACCAGCAACAGACTGCTGCTGAACACTGAAGCTTTCTTT. This sequence joins TRBV15 and TRBJ1-1; D is undetermined. With 4 bases removed from V and 0 bases from J, the gap between germline ends came to 12 bases. The CDR3 extends over 15 amino acids. Germline V CDR1 and CDR2: LNHNV, YYDKDF (reference sequence).

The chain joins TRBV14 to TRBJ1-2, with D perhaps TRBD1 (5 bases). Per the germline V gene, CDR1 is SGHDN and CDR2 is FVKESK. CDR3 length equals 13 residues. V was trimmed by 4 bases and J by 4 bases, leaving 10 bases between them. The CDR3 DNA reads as TGTGCCAGCAGCCCCGTTAGGGGCTATGGCTACACCTTC. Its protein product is CASSPVRGYGYTF.

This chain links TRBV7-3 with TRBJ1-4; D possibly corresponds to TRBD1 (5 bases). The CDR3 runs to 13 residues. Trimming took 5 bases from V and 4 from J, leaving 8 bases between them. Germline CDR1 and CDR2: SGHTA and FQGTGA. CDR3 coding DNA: TGTGCCAGCAGCATGGGGGGTAATGAAAAACTGTTTTTT. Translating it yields CASSMGGNEKLFF.

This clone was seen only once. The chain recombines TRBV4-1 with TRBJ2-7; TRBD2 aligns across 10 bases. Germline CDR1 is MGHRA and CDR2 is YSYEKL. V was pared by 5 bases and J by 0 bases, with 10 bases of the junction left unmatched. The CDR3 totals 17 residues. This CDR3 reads CASSVRLAGQSSYEQYF. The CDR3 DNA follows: TGCGCCAGCAGCGTCCGACTAGCGGGTCAAAGCTCCTACGAGCAGTACTTC.

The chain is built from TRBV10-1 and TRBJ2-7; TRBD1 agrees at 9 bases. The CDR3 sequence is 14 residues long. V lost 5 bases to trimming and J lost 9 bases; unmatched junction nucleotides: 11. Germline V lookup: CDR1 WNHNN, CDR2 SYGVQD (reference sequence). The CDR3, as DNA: TGCGCCAGCAGTCCCGGGACAGGGTTTACGATGCAGTACTTC. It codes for CASSPGTGFTMQYF.

CDR3 sequence: CASRRGSANTGELFF. The CDR3 nucleotides are TGCGCCAGCAGGCGGGGCAGCGCGAACACCGGGGAGCTGTTTTTT. V usage is TRBV5-1 and J usage is TRBJ2-2; a weak D match, TRBD2 (6 bases). Germline lookup yields CDR1 SGHRS and CDR2 YFSETQ. Trimming cost V 5 bases and J 0 bases, with 11 bases left between them. This CDR3 is built from 15 residues.

CDR3 region: CASTWSRGYEQYF. For the CDR3, the DNA is TGTGCCAGCACCTGGTCCAGGGGGTACGAGCAGTACTTC. The chain has TRBV6-1 and TRBJ2-7; 7 positions match TRBD1. The CDR3 consists of 13 residues. Germline CDR1 and CDR2: MNHNS and SASEGT. The ends lost 7 bases at V and 4 bases at J; junction bases unmatched: 7.

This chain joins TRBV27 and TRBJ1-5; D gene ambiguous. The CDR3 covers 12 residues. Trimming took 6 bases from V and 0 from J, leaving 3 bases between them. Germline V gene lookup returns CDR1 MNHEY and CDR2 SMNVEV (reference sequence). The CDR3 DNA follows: TGTGCCAGCAGGAATAGCAATCAGCCCCAGCATTTT. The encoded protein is CASRNSNQPQHF.

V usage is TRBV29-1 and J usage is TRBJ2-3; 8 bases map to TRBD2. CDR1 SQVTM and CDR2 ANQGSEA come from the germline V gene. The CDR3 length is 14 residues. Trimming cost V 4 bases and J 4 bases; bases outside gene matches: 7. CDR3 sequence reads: CSVAPAGVSDTQYF. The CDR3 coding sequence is TGCAGCGTTGCACCAGCGGGAGTTTCAGATACGCAGTATTTT.

The CDR3, as DNA: TGTGCCAGTAGTGACCTTAGCGGGAGCCGTCTTACAAGCACAGATACGCAGTATTTT. It codes for CASSDLSGSRLTSTDTQYF. This chain uses TRBV19 with TRBJ2-3; 9 nucleotides align to TRBD2. V shed 5 bases and J 0 bases; nucleotides not matched to a gene: 15. Germline V gene data show CDR1 as LNHDA and CDR2 as SQIVND (reference sequence). The CDR3 is made up of 19 amino acids. The full variable domain, completed using reference TRBV19 and TRBJ2-3, is DGGITQSPKYLFRKEGQNVTLSCEQNLNHDAMYWYRQDPGQGLRLIYYSQIVNDFQKGDIAEGYSVSREKKESFPLTVTSAQKNPTAFYLCASSDLSGSRLTSTDTQYFGPGTRLTVL.

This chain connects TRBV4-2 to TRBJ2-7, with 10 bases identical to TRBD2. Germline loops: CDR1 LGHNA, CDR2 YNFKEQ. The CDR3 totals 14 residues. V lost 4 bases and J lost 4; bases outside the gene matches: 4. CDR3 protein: CASSLGLAAYEQYF. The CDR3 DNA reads TGTGCCAGCAGCCTAGGACTAGCGGCTTACGAGCAGTACTTC.

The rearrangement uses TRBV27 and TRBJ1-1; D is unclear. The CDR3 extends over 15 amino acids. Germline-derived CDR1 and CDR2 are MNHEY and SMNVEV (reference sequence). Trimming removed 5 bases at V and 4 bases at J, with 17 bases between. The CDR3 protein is CASSRTGSWVTEAFF. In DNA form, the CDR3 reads TGTGCCAGCAGTCGAACGGGATCTTGGGTCACTGAAGCTTTCTTT.